This T cell receptor (beta chain) was recovered during a study of response to subunit inactivated influenza vaccine. Study outcomes and limitations: Authors suggested that a seasonal influenza vaccination recruits few new T cells each time.

V was pared by 6 bases and J by 1 base, with 17 bases between. The CDR3 is 16 amino acids. CDR1 KGHSH and CDR2 LQKENI come from the germline V gene. As to this clonotype: Antigen specificity is unknown.

TCRdb passed the RT-PCR reads through MiXCR, listing each CDR3 protein once. The table has fewer than 700,000 distinct CDR3 sequences, roughly 13% seen once. This sample comprised PBMCs from blood, obtained 35 to 45 days after vaccination. The TCR comes from a man aged 45-65 years who received an inactivated influenza vaccine. J is TRBJ2-3 and V is TRBV18; no definite D call. CDR3 sequence: CASSHPVAAGTDTQYF. The CDR3 nucleotides read TGTGCCAGCTCCCACCCGGTTGCGGCCGGCACAGATACGCAGTATTTT. The entire variable domain, with the rest obtained from reference TRBV18 and TRBJ2-3, is as follows: NAGVMQNPRHLVRRRGQEARLRCSPMKGHSHVYWYRQLPEEGLKFMVYLQKENIIDESGMPKERFSAEFPKEGPSILRIQQVVRGDSAAYFCASSHPVAAGTDTQYFGPGTRLTVL.